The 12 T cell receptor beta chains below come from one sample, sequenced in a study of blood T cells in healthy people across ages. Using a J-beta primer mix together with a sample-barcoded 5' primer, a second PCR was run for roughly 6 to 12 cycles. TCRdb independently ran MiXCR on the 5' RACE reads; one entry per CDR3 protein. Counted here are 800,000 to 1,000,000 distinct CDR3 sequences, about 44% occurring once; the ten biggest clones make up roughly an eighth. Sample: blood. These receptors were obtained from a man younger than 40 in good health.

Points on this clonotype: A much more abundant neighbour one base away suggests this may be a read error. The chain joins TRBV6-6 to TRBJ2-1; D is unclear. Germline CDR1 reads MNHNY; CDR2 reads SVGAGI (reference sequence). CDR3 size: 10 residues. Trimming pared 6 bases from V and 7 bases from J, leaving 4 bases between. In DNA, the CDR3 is TGTGCCAGCAGGGAGAATGAGCAGTTCTTC. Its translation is CASRENEQFF.

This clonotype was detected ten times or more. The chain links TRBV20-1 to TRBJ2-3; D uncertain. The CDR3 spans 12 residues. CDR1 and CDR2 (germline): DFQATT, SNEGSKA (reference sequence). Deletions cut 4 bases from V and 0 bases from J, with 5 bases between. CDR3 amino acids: CSAKVSTDTQYF. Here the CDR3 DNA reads TGCAGTGCTAAAGTAAGCACAGATACGCAGTATTTT.

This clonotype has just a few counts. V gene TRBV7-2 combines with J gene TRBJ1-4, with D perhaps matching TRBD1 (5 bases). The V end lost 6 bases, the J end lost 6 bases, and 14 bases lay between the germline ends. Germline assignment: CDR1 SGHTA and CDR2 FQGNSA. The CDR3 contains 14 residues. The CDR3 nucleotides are TGTGCCAGCAGGATTACACGAGGGGATGAAAAACTGTTTTTT. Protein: CASRITRGDEKLFF.

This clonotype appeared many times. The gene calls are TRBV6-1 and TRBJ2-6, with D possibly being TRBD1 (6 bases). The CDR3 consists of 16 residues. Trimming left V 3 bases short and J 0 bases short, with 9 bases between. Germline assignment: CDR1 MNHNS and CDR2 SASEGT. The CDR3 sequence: CASSDRGFSGANVLTF. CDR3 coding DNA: TGTGCCAGCAGTGACAGGGGCTTCTCTGGGGCCAACGTCCTGACTTTC.

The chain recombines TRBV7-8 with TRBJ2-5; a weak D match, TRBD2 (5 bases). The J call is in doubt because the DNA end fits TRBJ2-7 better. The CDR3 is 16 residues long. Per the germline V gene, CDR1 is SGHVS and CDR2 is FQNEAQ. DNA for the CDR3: TGTGCCAGCAGCTTTTCCGGGGTGTCTTACGGCTACGAGCAGTACTTC. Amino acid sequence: CASSFSGVSYGYEQYF.

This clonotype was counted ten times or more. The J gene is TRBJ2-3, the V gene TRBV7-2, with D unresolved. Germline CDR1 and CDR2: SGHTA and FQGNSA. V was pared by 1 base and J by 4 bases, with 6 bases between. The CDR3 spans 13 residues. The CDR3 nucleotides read TGTGCCAGCAGCTTAGTCGGCGCAGATACGCAGTATTTT. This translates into CASSLVGADTQYF.

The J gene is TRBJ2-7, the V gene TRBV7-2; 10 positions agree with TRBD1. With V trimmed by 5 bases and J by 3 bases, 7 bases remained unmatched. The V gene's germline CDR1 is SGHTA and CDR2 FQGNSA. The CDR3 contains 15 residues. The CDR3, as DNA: TGTGCCAGCAGCCCTGGGACAGGGGCGGACTACGAGCAGTACTTC. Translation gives CASSPGTGADYEQYF.

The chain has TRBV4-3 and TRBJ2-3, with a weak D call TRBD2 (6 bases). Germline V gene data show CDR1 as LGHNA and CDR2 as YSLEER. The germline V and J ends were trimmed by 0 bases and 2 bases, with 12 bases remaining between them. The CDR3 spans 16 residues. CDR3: CASSQDWRAPTDTQYF. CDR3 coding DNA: TGCGCCAGCAGCCAAGATTGGAGGGCACCCACAGATACGCAGTATTTT.

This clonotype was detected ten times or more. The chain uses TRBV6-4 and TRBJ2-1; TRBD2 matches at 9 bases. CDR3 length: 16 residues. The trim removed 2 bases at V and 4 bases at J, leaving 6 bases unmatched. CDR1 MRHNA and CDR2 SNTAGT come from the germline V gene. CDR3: CASSDHSGGGYNEQFF. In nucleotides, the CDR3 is TGTGCCAGCAGTGACCATAGCGGGGGAGGATACAATGAGCAGTTCTTC.

The CDR3 spells CASVREGEPGYTF. CDR3 nucleotide sequence: TGTGCCAGCGTTCGGGAGGGGGAACCGGGCTACACCTTC. This chain uses TRBV11-2 with TRBJ1-2, with D possibly TRBD1 on 6 matching bases. In germline, CDR1 is SGHAT, CDR2 FQNNGV. Trimming pared 8 bases from V and 8 bases from J, leaving 18 bases between. The CDR3 totals 13 residues.

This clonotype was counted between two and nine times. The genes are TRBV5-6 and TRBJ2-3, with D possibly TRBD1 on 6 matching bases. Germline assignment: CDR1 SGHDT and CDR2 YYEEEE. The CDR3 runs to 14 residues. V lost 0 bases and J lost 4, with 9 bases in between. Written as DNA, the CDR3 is TGTGCCAGCAGCTTGGGACAGGTGGCAGATACGCAGTATTTT. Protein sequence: CASSLGQVADTQYF.

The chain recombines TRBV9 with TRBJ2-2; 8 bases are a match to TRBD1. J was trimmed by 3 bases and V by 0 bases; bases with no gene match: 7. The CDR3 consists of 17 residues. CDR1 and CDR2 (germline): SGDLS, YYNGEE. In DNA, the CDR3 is TGTGCCAGCAGCGTAGAGGCAGGGGGCGCGTACACCGGGGAGCTGTTTTTT. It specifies CASSVEAGGAYTGELFF.